These 15 T cell receptor beta chains were sequenced from one sample in a study of CD8+ T cells in alopecia areata. The authors extracted RNA and reverse transcribed it into cDNA as the sequencing template. Profiling relied on immunoSEQ multiplex PCR, and the TCRdb table lists in-frame clones only, not all of them. The table has more than 90,000 clones, 50% to 75% seen once. As for treatment: oral pan-JAK inhibitor, 5-10 mg twice daily. The material was CD8+ T cells sorted from blood, obtained at week 4, from a patient treated with tofacitinib. Receptors originate from a human donor with alopecia areata.

This clone was seen at least ten times. The rearrangement joins TRBV6-4 to TRBJ2-3; TRBD2 aligns across 12 bases. After removal of 4 bases from V and 1 base from J, the junction contained 0 bases not matched to a gene. In germline, CDR1 is MRHNA, CDR2 SNTAGT. The length of the CDR3 is 15 residues. In DNA, the CDR3 is TGTGCCAGCAGTGGGACTAGCGGGGGCACAGATACGCAGTATTTT. Encoded protein: CASSGTSGGTDTQYF.

In its sample, this clone was seen a few times. The chain has TRBV29-1 and TRBJ2-1; 10 bases are shared with TRBD2. With V trimmed by 8 bases and J by 9 bases, 13 bases remained unmatched. CDR3 length: 14 residues. Germline CDR1 reads SQVTM; CDR2 reads ANQGSEA. The CDR3 spells CSHTSGEAGFEQFF. The CDR3, as DNA: TGCAGCCACACTAGCGGGGAGGCGGGCTTTGAGCAGTTCTTC.

This clone was detected only a few times. This chain connects TRBV5-1 to TRBJ1-3; maybe TRBD1 (6 bases). CDR1 is SGHRS, CDR2 YFSETQ, per germline. V shed 6 bases and J shed 1 base, with 8 bases lying between them. This CDR3 is built from 13 residues. CDR3 in DNA: TGCGCCAGCAAGGGACAATCTGGAAACACCATATATTTT. This codes for CASKGQSGNTIYF. Variable domain in full (rest from reference TRBV5-1 and TRBJ1-3): KAGVTQTPRYLIKTRGQQVTLSCSPISGHRSVSWYQQTPGQGLQFLFEYFSETQRNKGNFPGRFSGRQFSNSRSEMNVSTLELGDSALYLCASKGQSGNTIYFGEGSWLTVV.

This clone has a single count. The chain combines TRBV6-1 with TRBJ2-7; unclear D gene. This CDR3 has 9 residues. Germline V CDR1 and CDR2: MNHNS, SASEGT. V shed 8 bases and J shed 1 base, with 0 bases lying between them. CDR3 DNA: TGTGCCAGCTCCTACGAGCAGTACTTC. This codes for CASSYEQYF.

CDR3: CAWSPDSDSNQPQHF. The CDR3 DNA reads as TGTGCCTGGAGCCCTGACAGTGATAGCAATCAGCCCCAGCATTTT. The V call is TRBV30, the J call TRBJ1-5; tentative D call: TRBD1 (5 bases). Trimming took 3 bases from V and 0 from J, leaving 12 bases between them. The CDR3 runs to 15 residues. From germline, CDR1 is GTSNPN and CDR2 SVGIG (reference sequence).

This chain joins TRBV9 and TRBJ1-2, with D possibly TRBD1 on 5 matching bases. V dropped 4 bases and J dropped 8 bases, with 18 bases sitting between them. The germline V gene has CDR1 SGDLS and CDR2 YYNGEE. The CDR3 sequence is 14 residues long. The CDR3 sequence is CASSSLGAGDGYTF. The CDR3 nucleotides are TGTGCCAGCAGCTCCCTTGGGGCTGGAGACGGCTACACCTTC. The whole variable domain, filled in from reference TRBV9 and TRBJ1-2, reads DSGVTQTPKHLITATGQRVTLRCSPRSGDLSVYWYQQSLDQGLQFLIQYYNGEERAKGNILERFSAQQFPDLHSELNLSSLELGDSALYFCASSSLGAGDGYTFGSGTRLTVV.

The CDR3 sequence is CASSISLNTEAFF. The CDR3, as DNA: TGTGCCAGTAGTATTTCCCTTAACACTGAAGCTTTCTTT. The chain is built from TRBV19 and TRBJ1-1; D is ambiguous. V was cut by 3 bases and J by 2 bases, with 7 bases left in between. This CDR3 comprises 13 residues. CDR1 is LNHDA and CDR2 is SQIVND in the germline V gene (reference sequence).

The chain joins TRBV5-6 to TRBJ2-3; 12 bases line up with TRBD1. Germline V gene sequence: CDR1 SGHDT, CDR2 YYEEEE. The V gene end was trimmed by 3 bases and the J gene end by 6 bases; junction bases not matched to a gene: 5. The CDR3 is 15 residues long. CDR3 sequence reads: CASSWDRGRADTQYF. CDR3 bases: TGTGCCAGCAGCTGGGACAGGGGGCGCGCCGATACGCAGTATTTT.

This clone was counted a few times. The CDR3 nucleotides are TGCAGCGTTCCCTGGACAGAGGCTAACTATGGCTACACCTTC. Protein: CSVPWTEANYGYTF. V usage is TRBV29-1 and J usage is TRBJ1-2, with a weak D call TRBD1 (6 bases). Trimming removed 5 bases from V and 0 bases from J, with 13 bases in between. Germline V gene lookup returns CDR1 SQVTM and CDR2 ANQGSEA. The CDR3 loop spans 14 amino acids.

This rearrangement joins TRBV4-2 to TRBJ2-2, with TRBD2 matching over 7 bases. CDR3 size: 13 residues. Germline CDR1 reads LGHNA; CDR2 reads YNFKEQ. Trimming cost V 4 bases and J 7 bases; bases outside gene matches: 3. The CDR3 here is CASSPRTSGELFF. The DNA for the CDR3 is TGTGCCAGCAGCCCACGGACTAGCGGGGAGCTGTTTTTT.

There are a few counts of this clone. This rearrangement joins TRBV13 to TRBJ2-2, with 10 bases fitting TRBD2. CDR3 size: 16 residues. V lost 5 bases to trimming and J lost 1 base; unmatched junction nucleotides: 4. Germline CDR1 and CDR2: PRHDT and FYEKMQ (reference sequence). The CDR3 region has the DNA TGTGCCAGCAGCATAGCGGGGGGAATGAACACCGGGGAGCTGTTTTTT. Translation: CASSIAGGMNTGELFF.

The genes are TRBV25-1 and TRBJ1-1; no definite D call. The CDR3 spans 12 residues. The germline V gene encodes CDR1 MGHDK and CDR2 SYGVNS. The V gene lost 2 bases and the J gene lost 5 bases, with 6 bases spanning the gap. The CDR3 DNA reads as TGTGCCAGCAGTGAAGCTGGGACTGAAGCTTTCTTT. Protein: CASSEAGTEAFF. The full variable domain, rest sourced from reference TRBV25-1 and TRBJ1-1, is EADIYQTPRYLVIGTGKKITLECSQTMGHDKMYWYQQDPGMELHLIHYSYGVNSTEKGDLSSESTVSRIRTEHFPLTLESARPSHTSQYLCASSEAGTEAFFGQGTRLTVV.

The chain links TRBV30 to TRBJ1-2; D gene uncertain. CDR1 is GTSNPN, CDR2 SVGIG, per germline (reference sequence). V was cut by 3 bases and J by 4 bases, with 15 bases left in between. CDR3 length: 14 residues. CDR3: CAWRRINQLYGYTF. For the CDR3, the DNA is TGTGCCTGGAGGAGGATAAATCAGCTCTATGGCTACACCTTC. The whole variable domain, remainder taken from reference TRBV30 and TRBJ1-2, is SQTIHQWPATLVQPVGSPLSLECTVEGTSNPNLYWYRQAAGRGLQLLFYSVGIGQISSEVPQNLSASRPQDRQFILSSKKLLLSDSGFYLCAWRRINQLYGYTFGSGTRLTVV.

This clone was observed a handful of times. The rearrangement uses TRBV4-3 and TRBJ2-2, with D perhaps matching TRBD1 or TRBD2 (5 bases each). V lost 7 bases and J lost 7, with 16 bases in between. CDR3 size: 14 residues. Germline V CDR1 and CDR2: LGHNA, YSLEER. Here the CDR3 DNA reads TGCGCCAGCAATACGGACTGGGGCGTCGGGGAGCTGTTTTTT. Protein: CASNTDWGVGELFF.

This chain links TRBV29-1 with TRBJ1-2, with D uncertain. The CDR3 spans 11 residues. Germline CDR1 SQVTM, CDR2 ANQGSEA. The V gene lost 4 bases and the J gene lost 3 bases, with 6 bases spanning the gap. CDR3 nucleotides: TGCAGCGTTGGACAAGACTATGGCTACACCTTC. This sequence encodes CSVGQDYGYTF.